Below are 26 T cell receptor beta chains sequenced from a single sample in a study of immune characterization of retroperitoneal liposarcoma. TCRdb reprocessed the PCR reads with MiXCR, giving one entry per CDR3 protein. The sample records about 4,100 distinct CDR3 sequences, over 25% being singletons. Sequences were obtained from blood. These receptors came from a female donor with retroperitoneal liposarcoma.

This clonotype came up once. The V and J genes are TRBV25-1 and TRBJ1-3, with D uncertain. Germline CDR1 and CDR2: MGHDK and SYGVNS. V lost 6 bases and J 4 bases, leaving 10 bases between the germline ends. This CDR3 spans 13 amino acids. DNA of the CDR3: TGTGCCAGCAGCTCTCAATCGGGAAACACCATATATTTT. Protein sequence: CASSSQSGNTIYF.

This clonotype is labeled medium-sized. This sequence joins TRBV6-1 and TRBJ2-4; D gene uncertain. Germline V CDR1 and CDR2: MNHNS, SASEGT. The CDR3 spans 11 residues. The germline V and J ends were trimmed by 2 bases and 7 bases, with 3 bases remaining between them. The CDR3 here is CASSELNIQYF. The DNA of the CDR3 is TGTGCCAGCAGTGAACTTAACATTCAGTACTTC.

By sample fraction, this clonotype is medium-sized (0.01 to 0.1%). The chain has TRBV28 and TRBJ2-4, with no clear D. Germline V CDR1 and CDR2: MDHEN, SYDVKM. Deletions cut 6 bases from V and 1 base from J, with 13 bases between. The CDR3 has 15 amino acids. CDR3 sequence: CASRPTDGAKNIQYF. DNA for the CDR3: TGTGCCAGCAGGCCAACTGACGGCGCCAAAAACATTCAGTACTTC.

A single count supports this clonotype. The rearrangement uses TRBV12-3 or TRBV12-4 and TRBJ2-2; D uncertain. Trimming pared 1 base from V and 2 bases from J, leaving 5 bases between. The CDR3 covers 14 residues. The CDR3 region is CASSLGLNTGELFF. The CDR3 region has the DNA TGTGCCAGCAGTTTAGGTTTAAACACCGGGGAGCTGTTTTTT.

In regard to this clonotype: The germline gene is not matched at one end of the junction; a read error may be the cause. As DNA, the CDR3 is TGCGCCAGCAGCCCGGTTAGCGAGAATGGGCAGTTCTTC. This translates into CASSPVSENGQFF. V usage is TRBV5-1 and J usage is TRBJ2-1; the D gene is possibly TRBD2 (5 bases). From germline, CDR1 is SGHRS and CDR2 YFSETQ. The CDR3 has 13 amino acids.

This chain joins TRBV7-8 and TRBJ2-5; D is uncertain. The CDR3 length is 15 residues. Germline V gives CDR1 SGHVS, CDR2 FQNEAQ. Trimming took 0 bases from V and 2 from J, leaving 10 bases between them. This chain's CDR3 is CASSLATTNQETQYF. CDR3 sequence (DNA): TGTGCCAGCAGCTTAGCGACGACAAATCAAGAGACCCAGTACTTC.

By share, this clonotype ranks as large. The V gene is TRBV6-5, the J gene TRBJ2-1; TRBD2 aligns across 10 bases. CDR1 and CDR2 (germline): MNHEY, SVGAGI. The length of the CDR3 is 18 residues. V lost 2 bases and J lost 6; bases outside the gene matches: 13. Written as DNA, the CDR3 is TGTGCCAGCAGTTACCAGGGGGATAAAGCGGGGGGGGGCAATGAGCAGTTCTTC. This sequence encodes CASSYQGDKAGGGNEQFF.

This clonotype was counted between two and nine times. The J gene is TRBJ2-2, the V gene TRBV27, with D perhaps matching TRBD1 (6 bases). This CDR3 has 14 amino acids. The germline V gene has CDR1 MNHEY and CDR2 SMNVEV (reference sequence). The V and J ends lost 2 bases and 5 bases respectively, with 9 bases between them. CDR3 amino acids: CASSLNRETGELFF. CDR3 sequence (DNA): TGTGCCAGCAGTTTAAACAGGGAAACCGGGGAGCTGTTTTTT.

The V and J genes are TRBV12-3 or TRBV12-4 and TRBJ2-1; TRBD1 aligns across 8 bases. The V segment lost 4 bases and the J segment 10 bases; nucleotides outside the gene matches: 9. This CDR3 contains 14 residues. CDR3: CASSSPGQADEQFF. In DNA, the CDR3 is TGTGCCAGCAGTTCGCCGGGACAGGCGGACGAGCAGTTCTTC.

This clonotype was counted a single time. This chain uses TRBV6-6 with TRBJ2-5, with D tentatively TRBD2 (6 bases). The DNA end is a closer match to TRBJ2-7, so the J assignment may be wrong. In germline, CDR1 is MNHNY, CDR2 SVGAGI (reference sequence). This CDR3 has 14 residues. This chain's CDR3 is CASSSAYRESEQYF. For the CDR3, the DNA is TGTGCCAGCAGTTCAGCCTATCGGGAGAGCGAGCAGTACTTC.

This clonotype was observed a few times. CDR3 protein: CASSWSGAANTGELFF. CDR3 coding DNA: TGCGCCAGCAGTTGGAGCGGGGCCGCGAACACCGGGGAGCTGTTTTTT. V is TRBV10-1 and J is TRBJ2-2; 7 bases line up with TRBD2. V shed 5 bases, J shed 0 bases, and the junction held 6 bases outside the gene matches. Per germline, CDR1 WNHNN and CDR2 SYGVQD (reference sequence). The CDR3 sequence is 16 residues long.

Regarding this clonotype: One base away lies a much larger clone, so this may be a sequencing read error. CDR3 in amino acids: CASSTSWYQETQFF. The CDR3 DNA follows: TGTGCCAGCAGCACAAGTTGGTACCAAGAGACCCAGTTCTTC. This chain connects TRBV6-1 to TRBJ2-5; D call uncertain. The closer fit of TRBJ2-1 to the DNA end suggests the J call may be wrong. Germline CDR1 MNHNS, CDR2 SASEGT. The CDR3 is 14 amino acids.

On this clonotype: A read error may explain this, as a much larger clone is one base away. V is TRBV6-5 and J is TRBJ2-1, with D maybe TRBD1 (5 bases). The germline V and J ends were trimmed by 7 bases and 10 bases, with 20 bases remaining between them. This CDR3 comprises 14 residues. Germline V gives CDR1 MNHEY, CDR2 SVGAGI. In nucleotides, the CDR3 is TGTGCCAGCAACGTCCCGGGCAGGGCCTACGAGCAGTTCTTC. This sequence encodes CASNVPGRAYEQFF.

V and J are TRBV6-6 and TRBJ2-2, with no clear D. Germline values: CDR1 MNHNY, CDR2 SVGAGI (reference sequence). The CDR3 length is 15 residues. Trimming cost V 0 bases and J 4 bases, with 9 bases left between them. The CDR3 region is CASSYSWQLTGELFF. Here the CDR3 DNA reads TGTGCCAGCAGTTACTCTTGGCAGCTCACCGGGGAGCTGTTTTTT.

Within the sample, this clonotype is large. The CDR3 DNA reads as TGTGCCAGCACAAGGGGGTCTAGCGGAGGGTACAATGAGCAGTTCTTC. This sequence encodes CASTRGSSGGYNEQFF. V gene TRBV6-1 combines with J gene TRBJ2-1; the D gene is possibly TRBD2 (7 bases). The CDR3 is made up of 16 amino acids. From germline, CDR1 is MNHNS and CDR2 SASEGT. Trimming cost V 7 bases and J 4 bases, with 20 bases left between them.

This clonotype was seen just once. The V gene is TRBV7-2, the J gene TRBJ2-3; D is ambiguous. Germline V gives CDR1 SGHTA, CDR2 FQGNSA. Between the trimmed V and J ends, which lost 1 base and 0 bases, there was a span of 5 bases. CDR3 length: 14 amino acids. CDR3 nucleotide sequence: TGTGCCAGCAGCTTAGAAACTAGCACAGATACGCAGTATTTT. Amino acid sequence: CASSLETSTDTQYF.

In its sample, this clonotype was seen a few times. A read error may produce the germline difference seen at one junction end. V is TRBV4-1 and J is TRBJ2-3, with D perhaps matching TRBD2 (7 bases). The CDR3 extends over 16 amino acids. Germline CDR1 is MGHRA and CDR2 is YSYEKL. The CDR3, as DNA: TGTGCCAGCAGCCAAGTGGCGGGGGCTCCCACAGATACGCAGTATTTT. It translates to CASSQVAGAPTDTQYF.

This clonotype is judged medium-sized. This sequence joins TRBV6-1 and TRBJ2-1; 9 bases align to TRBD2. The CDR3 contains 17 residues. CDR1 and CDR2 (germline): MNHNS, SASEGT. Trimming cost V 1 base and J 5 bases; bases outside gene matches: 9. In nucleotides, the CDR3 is TGTGCCAGCAGTGAAGAGTACCTAGCGGGATTTAACAATGAGCAGTTCTTC. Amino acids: CASSEEYLAGFNNEQFF.

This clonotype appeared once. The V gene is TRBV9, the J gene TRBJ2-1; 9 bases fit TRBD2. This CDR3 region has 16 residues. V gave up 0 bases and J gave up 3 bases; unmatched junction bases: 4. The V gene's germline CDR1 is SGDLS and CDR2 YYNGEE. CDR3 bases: TGTGCCAGCAGCGTAGGTAGCGGGAGTGGCTACAATGAGCAGTTCTTC. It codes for CASSVGSGSGYNEQFF.

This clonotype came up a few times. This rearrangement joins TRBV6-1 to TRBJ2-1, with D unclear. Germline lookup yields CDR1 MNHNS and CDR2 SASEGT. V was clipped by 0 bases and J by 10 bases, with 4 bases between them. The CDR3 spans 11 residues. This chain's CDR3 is CASSEAGEQFF. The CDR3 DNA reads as TGTGCCAGCAGTGAAGCAGGGGAGCAGTTCTTC.

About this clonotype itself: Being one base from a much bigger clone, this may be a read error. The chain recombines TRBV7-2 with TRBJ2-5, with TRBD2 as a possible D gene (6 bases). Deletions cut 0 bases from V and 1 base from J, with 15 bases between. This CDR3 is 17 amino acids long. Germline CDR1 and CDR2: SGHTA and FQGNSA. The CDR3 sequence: CASSLARLVRAQETQYF. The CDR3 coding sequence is TGTGCCAGCAGCTTAGCGAGACTAGTTAGGGCCCAAGAGACCCAGTACTTC.

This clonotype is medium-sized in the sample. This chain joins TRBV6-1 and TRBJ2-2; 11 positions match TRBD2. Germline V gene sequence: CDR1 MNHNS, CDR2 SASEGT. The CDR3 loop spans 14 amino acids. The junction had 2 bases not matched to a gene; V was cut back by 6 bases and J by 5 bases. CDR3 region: CASSWTSGTGELFF. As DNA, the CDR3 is TGTGCCAGCAGCTGGACTAGCGGGACCGGGGAGCTGTTTTTT.

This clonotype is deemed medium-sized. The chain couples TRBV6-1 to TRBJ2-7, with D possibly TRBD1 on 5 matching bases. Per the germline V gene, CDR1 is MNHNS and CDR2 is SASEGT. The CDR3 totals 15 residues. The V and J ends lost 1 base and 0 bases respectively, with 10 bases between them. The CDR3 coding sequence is TGTGCCAGCAGTGAAGGGACATTAAGCTCCTACGAGCAGTACTTC. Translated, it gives CASSEGTLSSYEQYF.

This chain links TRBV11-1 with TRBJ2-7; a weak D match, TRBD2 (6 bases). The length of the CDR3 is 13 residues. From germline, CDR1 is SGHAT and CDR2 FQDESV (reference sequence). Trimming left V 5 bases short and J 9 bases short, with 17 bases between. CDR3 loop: CASSPPGGERQYF. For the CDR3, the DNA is TGTGCCAGCAGCCCCCCGGGCGGGGAACGGCAGTACTTC.

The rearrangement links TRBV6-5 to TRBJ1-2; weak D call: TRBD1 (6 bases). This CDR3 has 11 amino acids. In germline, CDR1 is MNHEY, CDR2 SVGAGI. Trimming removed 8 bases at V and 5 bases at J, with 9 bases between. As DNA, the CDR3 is TGTGCCAGCCGGGACACTTATGGCTACACCTTC. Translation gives CASRDTYGYTF.

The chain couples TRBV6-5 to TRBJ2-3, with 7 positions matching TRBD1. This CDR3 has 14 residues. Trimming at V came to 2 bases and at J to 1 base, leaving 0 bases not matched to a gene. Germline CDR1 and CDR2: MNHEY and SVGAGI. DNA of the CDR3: TGTGCCAGCAGTTACGGACAGGGCACAGATACGCAGTATTTT. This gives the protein CASSYGQGTDTQYF.